This T cell receptor beta chain emerged from a study of shared clonotypes between healthy human individuals. Only in-frame clones appear in the TCRdb table, and some are missing; sequencing was by immunoSEQ multiplex PCR. This table has some 790,000 clones, over 60% appearing once. This sequence originates from a woman in her twenties or thirties in good health. The sequencing input was memory CD4+ T cells sorted from blood. The subset is: CD45RA-negative fraction.

This CDR3 reads CASSPLGVQETQYF. The DNA for the CDR3 is TGTGCCAGCAGCCCTCTTGGAGTCCAAGAGACCCAGTACTTC. The chain recombines TRBV7-7 with TRBJ2-5; D not resolved. The germline V gene has CDR1 SSHAT and CDR2 FNYEAQ (reference sequence). CDR3 size: 14 residues. Trimming pared 5 bases from V and 1 base from J, leaving 11 bases between.